The next 3 T cell receptor beta chains were all read from a single sample in a study of blood T cell repertoires in COVID-19. Clones were sequenced by immunoSEQ multiplex PCR, and TCRdb holds only the in-frame ones, with some missing. The sample holds about 230,000 clones, about 85% seen once. The material sequenced was peripheral blood. These receptors came from a man aged 40-49 years with acute or convalescent COVID-19.

The sample holds a few counts of this clone. V usage is TRBV4-3 and J usage is TRBJ1-4; D possibly corresponds to TRBD1 (5 bases). Germline V gives CDR1 LGHNA, CDR2 YSLEER. This CDR3 has 18 amino acids. The V end was cut by 0 bases, the J end by 0 bases, with 14 bases between. This chain's CDR3 is CASSQDPGRATTNEKLFF. CDR3 DNA: TGCGCCAGCAGCCAAGATCCCGGCAGGGCGACAACTAATGAAAAACTGTTTTTT.

The rearrangement links TRBV2 to TRBJ2-1; 7 bases fit TRBD1. J lost 15 bases, V lost 0 bases, and 5 bases had no gene match. Germline V gene data show CDR1 as SNHLY and CDR2 as FYNNEI. This CDR3 has 12 residues. The CDR3 loop reads CASSEAGDRAFF. The DNA for the CDR3 is TGTGCCAGCAGTGAAGCGGGAGACAGGGCGTTCTTC.

This rearrangement joins TRBV12-3 or TRBV12-4 to TRBJ2-1; weak D call: TRBD2 (6 bases). Trimming stripped 7 bases from V and 8 bases from J, with 12 bases between. This CDR3 contains 12 residues. The CDR3 DNA follows: TGTGCCAGCACCCGGGGGTTCGATGAGCAGTTCTTC. As protein: CASTRGFDEQFF.